The source of this T cell receptor beta chain is a study of read filtering for tumor transcriptome and immune sequencing. Study context: IR-seq gave about 3.5 to 10.27 million TCR reads per sample; RNA-seq gave about 75 to 1,300. Broader study findings: The sorted CD138-negative fraction was a mixed bone marrow immune population, not purified T cells. Without single-read clonotypes, shared clonotype proportions correlated more between IR-seq and RNA-seq. Even smaller IR-seq throughput identified most shared clonotypes.

In the case of this clonotype: Its cognate antigen is unknown.

From roughly 390 ng of RNA, a library with molecular barcoded alpha/delta and beta/gamma adaptors was made. TCRdb fed the reads into MiXCR, producing one record per CDR3 protein. The sample lists 450 to 700 distinct CDR3 sequences, roughly 80% occurring once. This receptor was taken from a donor aged 40 or over with multiple myeloma. This table probably holds off-target reads from a library built for another chain. The specimen was a population of CD138-negative cells sorted from bone marrow.

CDR3 in DNA: TGTGCCTGGATACAGGCTGAAGCTTTCTTT. It translates to CAWIQAEAFF. The chain couples TRBV30 to TRBJ1-1; tentative D call: TRBD1 (5 bases). The CDR3 is 10 residues long. Germline CDR1 reads GTSNPN; CDR2 reads SVGIG (reference sequence). Trimming removed 4 bases at V and 6 bases at J, with 6 bases between.